The 32 T cell receptor beta chains below all came from one sample that was sequenced in a study of blood T cell repertoires in COVID-19 (dated by TCRdb to the early 2020s). The protocol used for the library was the immunoSEQ multiplex PCR assay. Drawn from immuneACCESS, this table holds only the in-frame rearrangements with V and J called that TCRdb kept. Clones are partly lost; checked studies trace under half to an unresolved V gene and leave the rest unexplained. This sample has around 69,000 clones in its table, and over 75% of those were observed once. Less than 30% of the sample is held by the ten biggest clonotypes. Sample: peripheral blood. These receptors were collected from a man in his forties or fifties with acute or convalescent COVID-19.

Comment on this clone: Other DNA sequences from this sample encode an identical CDR3 as well. The rearrangement links TRBV7-2 to TRBJ2-7; the D gene is possibly TRBD2 (6 bases). Germline V gene lookup returns CDR1 SGHTA and CDR2 FQGNSA. Trimming took 5 bases from V and 0 from J, leaving 14 bases between them. The CDR3 totals 15 residues. CDR3 residues: CASSPTGTLSYEQYF. The CDR3 DNA sequence: TGTGCCAGCAGCCCTACCGGGACTCTCTCCTACGAGCAGTACTTC.

The chain has TRBV6-1 and TRBJ2-7; no firm D call. Germline assignment: CDR1 MNHNS and CDR2 SASEGT. The CDR3 contains 16 residues. V was shortened by 4 bases and J by 6 bases, with 22 bases between the two germline ends. CDR3 region: CASSVSPPNAYGEQYV. The DNA for the CDR3 is TGTGCCAGCAGTGTGTCACCCCCCAACGCGTACGGCGAGCAGTACGTC.

The chain links TRBV2 to TRBJ1-2, with D maybe TRBD1 (5 bases). Per the germline V gene, CDR1 is SNHLY and CDR2 is FYNNEI. This CDR3 contains 15 residues. The V and J ends lost 6 bases and 4 bases respectively, with 18 bases between them. The CDR3 protein is CASSALGAFTYGYTF. For the CDR3, the DNA is TGTGCCAGCAGCGCCCTAGGGGCATTTACCTATGGCTACACCTTC.

The CDR3 nucleotides are TGTGCCAGCAGCCCCCCGACCGGGGGAGACACTGAAGCTTTCTTT. This sequence encodes CASSPPTGGDTEAFF. The chain couples TRBV7-9 to TRBJ1-1, with a possible D match to TRBD1 (5 bases). Germline lookup yields CDR1 SEHNR and CDR2 FQNEAQ (reference sequence). The V end was cut by 5 bases, the J end by 3 bases, with 16 bases between. This CDR3 has 15 amino acids. The variable domain in full, with the rest retrieved from reference TRBV7-9 and TRBJ1-1, is DTGVSQNPRHKITKRGQNVTFRCDPISEHNRLYWYRQTLGQGPEFLTYFQNEAQLEKSRLLSDRFSAERPKGSFSTLEIQRTEQGDSAMYLCASSPPTGGDTEAFFGQGTRLTVV.

The rearrangement joins TRBV29-1 to TRBJ2-5; TRBD1 matches at 7 bases. The CDR3 is 15 amino acids. Germline lookup yields CDR1 SQVTM and CDR2 ANQGSEA. With 5 bases clipped from V and 0 bases from J, the junction kept 9 bases outside the gene matches. CDR3 protein: CSVSRTGEYQETQYF. The CDR3 DNA is TGCAGCGTTTCTCGGACAGGAGAGTACCAAGAGACCCAGTACTTC.

This clone was found many times. This chain joins TRBV11-2 and TRBJ1-1, with D tentatively TRBD1 (6 bases). The CDR3 sequence is 13 residues long. Per germline, CDR1 SGHAT and CDR2 FQNNGV. V was shortened by 6 bases and J by 1 base, with 9 bases between the two germline ends. The CDR3 DNA reads TGTGCCAGCAGACCGGGACAGAACACTGAAGCTTTCTTT. This codes for CASRPGQNTEAFF.

This clone was picked up one time. The chain uses TRBV2 and TRBJ2-1; 9 bases line up with TRBD2. The CDR3 covers 14 residues. The germline V gene has CDR1 SNHLY and CDR2 FYNNEI. J gave up 8 bases and V 7 bases, and 9 bases lay outside the gene matches. CDR3 amino acids: CASNGGGAGYEQFF. CDR3 DNA sequence: TGTGCCAGCAATGGCGGGGGGGCCGGCTATGAGCAGTTCTTC.

The chain couples TRBV19 to TRBJ2-3; TRBD2 aligns across 11 bases. The germline gives CDR1 LNHDA, CDR2 SQIVND (reference sequence). The CDR3 runs 16 residues. Trimming cost V 7 bases and J 8 bases; bases outside gene matches: 14. The CDR3 reads CASTDFSGGGQGTQYF. The CDR3 DNA sequence: TGTGCCAGTACAGATTTTAGCGGGGGGGGCCAGGGTACGCAGTATTTT.

The rearrangement joins TRBV19 to TRBJ2-3; 12 nucleotides align to TRBD2. The CDR3 runs 17 residues. Germline loops: CDR1 LNHDA, CDR2 SQIVND (reference sequence). V was pared by 6 bases and J by 0 bases, with 7 bases of the junction left unmatched. The CDR3 DNA sequence: TGTGCCAGTAGCGGCGGACTAGCGGGGTATAGCACAGATACGCAGTATTTT. It specifies CASSGGLAGYSTDTQYF.

The table lists this clone with a few counts. V usage is TRBV29-1 and J usage is TRBJ1-1; D perhaps matches TRBD1 (6 bases). Germline V gives CDR1 SQVTM, CDR2 ANQGSEA. This CDR3 region has 12 residues. V was shortened by 1 base and J by 4 bases, with 7 bases between the two germline ends. The CDR3 bases are TGCAGCGTTGAAGTGGGGGCCACTGAAGCTTTCTTT. It yields the protein CSVEVGATEAFF.

The V and J genes are TRBV13 and TRBJ1-1; maybe TRBD1 (6 bases). V gave up 2 bases and J gave up 4 bases, with 14 bases separating them. The CDR3 totals 15 residues. The germline V gene encodes CDR1 PRHDT and CDR2 FYEKMQ (reference sequence). The CDR3 bases are TGTGCCAGCAGCTTAAGGGGGGGGCTGGTCACTGAAGCTTTCTTT. Its protein is CASSLRGGLVTEAFF.

The chain is built from TRBV2 and TRBJ1-2; TRBD1 agrees at 8 bases. Germline lookup yields CDR1 SNHLY and CDR2 FYNNEI. V lost 2 bases, J lost 4 bases, and 9 bases stayed unmatched. The CDR3 contains 16 residues. DNA for the CDR3: TGTGCCAGCAGTGAAAGGGGGACGGACAGGGTCTATGGCTACACCTTC. It codes for CASSERGTDRVYGYTF.

The V call is TRBV6-2 or TRBV6-3, the J call TRBJ1-5, with D possibly TRBD1 on 5 matching bases. Trimming took 0 bases from V and 7 from J, leaving 13 bases between them. The CDR3 is 15 amino acids. The germline V gene encodes CDR1 MNHEY and CDR2 SVGEGT. In DNA, the CDR3 is TGTGCCAGCAGTTACTCGGGCAGGGAATACCAGCCCCAGCATTTT. It translates to CASSYSGREYQPQHF.

The chain carries TRBV7-3 and TRBJ2-3, with 11 positions matching TRBD2. V gave up 5 bases and J gave up 4 bases; unmatched junction bases: 8. The CDR3 spans 16 residues. Germline CDR1 and CDR2: SGHTA and FQGTGA. The CDR3 nucleotides read TGTGCCAGCAGCAAGTTTAGCGGGGGGGCCCCAGATACGCAGTATTTT. Translating it yields CASSKFSGGAPDTQYF.

The chain has TRBV6-5 and TRBJ2-1; possible D gene TRBD2, 5 bases. The CDR3 loop spans 12 amino acids. Looked up from germline, CDR1 is MNHEY and CDR2 is SVGAGI. V was cut by 11 bases and J by 3 bases, with 11 bases left in between. CDR3 nucleotide sequence: TGTGCCTCGGAGGATCTCTACAATGAGCAGTTCTTC. Protein product: CASEDLYNEQFF.

This clone has a single count. The CDR3 DNA is TGCAGCGTTGAAGATAGGAGAGTAGCGGGGGGGAGCACAGATACGCAGTATTTT. Translation: CSVEDRRVAGGSTDTQYF. The chain combines TRBV29-1 with TRBJ2-3; the match to TRBD2 covers 11 bases. The CDR3 runs to 18 residues. The V and J ends lost 0 bases and 0 bases, in that order; junction bases with no gene match: 8. Looked up from germline, CDR1 is SQVTM and CDR2 is ANQGSEA.

V and J are TRBV10-3 and TRBJ2-1; tentative D call: TRBD2 (5 bases). CDR1 is ENHRY, CDR2 SYGVKD, per germline. Trimming removed 6 bases at V and 2 bases at J, with 11 bases between. This CDR3 has 14 residues. The CDR3 reads CAIRSGVAYNEQFF. The CDR3 coding sequence is TGTGCCATCAGGAGCGGTGTGGCCTACAATGAGCAGTTCTTC.

The chain has TRBV5-1 and TRBJ1-2, with a weak D call TRBD1 (5 bases). The V and J ends lost 5 bases and 2 bases respectively, with 7 bases between them. The germline V gene has CDR1 SGHRS and CDR2 YFSETQ. The CDR3 has 12 residues. The CDR3 loop is CASSPGNYGYTF. CDR3 coding DNA: TGCGCCAGCAGTCCAGGGAACTATGGCTACACCTTC. Together with reference TRBV5-1 and TRBJ1-2, the CDR3 gives the full variable domain: KAGVTQTPRYLIKTRGQQVTLSCSPISGHRSVSWYQQTPGQGLQFLFEYFSETQRNKGNFPGRFSGRQFSNSRSEMNVSTLELGDSALYLCASSPGNYGYTFGSGTRLTVV.

The chain is built from TRBV3-1 (or the pseudogene TRBV3-2) and TRBJ2-7; D is unresolved. CDR1 LGHDT and CDR2 YNNKEL come from the germline V gene (reference sequence). Trimming cost V 4 bases and J 4 bases, with 17 bases left between them. CDR3 length equals 15 residues. The CDR3 DNA sequence: TGTGCCAGCAGCCCAAGCCCTGAGGTACGGTACGAGCAGTACGTC. Its translation is CASSPSPEVRYEQYV.

This chain joins TRBV10-2 and TRBJ2-5; the D is unclear. Germline CDR1 and CDR2: WSHSY and SAAADI. The V end was cut by 7 bases, the J end by 2 bases, with 11 bases between. The CDR3 contains 13 residues. CDR3 bases: TGCGCCAGCAAGCAAAATCGGCAAGAGACCCAGTACTTC. It specifies CASKQNRQETQYF.

This sequence joins TRBV27 and TRBJ2-7, with 8 bases identical to TRBD2. From germline, CDR1 is MNHEY and CDR2 SMNVEV (reference sequence). The CDR3 covers 15 residues. The J segment lost 2 bases and the V segment lost 0 bases, leaving 3 bases of the junction unmatched. The CDR3 bases are TGTGCCAGCAGTTTATCTGTAGCGGGGCCCTACGAGCAGTACTTC. As protein: CASSLSVAGPYEQYF.

This clone was counted a single time. The chain is built from TRBV6-6 and TRBJ2-4, with D unresolved. This CDR3 is built from 11 residues. The germline V gene encodes CDR1 MNHNY and CDR2 SVGAGI (reference sequence). Trimming shortened V by 7 bases and J by 7 bases, and 8 bases separated the two germline ends. The CDR3 DNA reads as TGTGCCAGCACAACATCTAACATTCAGTACTTC. Translation: CASTTSNIQYF.

CDR3 amino acids: CASSLAGTGYSPLHF. The CDR3 DNA reads as TGCGCCAGCAGTCTCGCCGGGACAGGGTATTCACCCCTCCACTTT. The V gene is TRBV5-1, the J gene TRBJ1-6; 9 bases are shared with TRBD1. The V and J ends lost 5 bases and 8 bases, in that order; junction bases with no gene match: 8. Germline loops: CDR1 SGHRS, CDR2 YFSETQ. The CDR3 covers 15 residues.

The gene calls are TRBV30 and TRBJ1-2; possible D gene TRBD1, 5 bases. The CDR3 has 12 amino acids. V was cut by 2 bases and J by 2 bases, with 6 bases left in between. The germline gives CDR1 GTSNPN, CDR2 SVGIG (reference sequence). CDR3 sequence reads: CAWSSGNYGYTF. The CDR3 DNA reads as TGTGCCTGGAGTTCAGGGAACTATGGCTACACCTTC.

This rearrangement joins TRBV7-6 to TRBJ2-3, with a tentative D call TRBD1 (6 bases). The CDR3 totals 15 residues. The V gene's germline CDR1 is SGHVS and CDR2 FNYEAQ. The V gene lost 1 base and the J gene lost 6 bases, with 14 bases spanning the gap. The CDR3 sequence is CASSLVGRGADTQYF. The CDR3 DNA reads TGTGCCAGCAGCTTAGTTGGCAGGGGAGCGGATACGCAGTATTTT.

This clone has only one observation. V gene TRBV5-1 combines with J gene TRBJ1-1; tentatively, D is TRBD1 (5 bases). There are 13 residues in the CDR3. From germline, CDR1 is SGHRS and CDR2 YFSETQ. V dropped 4 bases and J dropped 6 bases, with 13 bases sitting between them. In DNA, the CDR3 is TGCGCCAGCAGCGATCCCCGGGACTCTGAAGCTTTCTTT. Translated, it gives CASSDPRDSEAFF.

The chain couples TRBV10-2 to TRBJ2-5; D is unresolved. Germline-derived CDR1 and CDR2 are WSHSY and SAAADI. Trimming left V 2 bases short and J 5 bases short, with 9 bases between. The CDR3 runs to 13 residues. CDR3 in DNA: TGCGCCAGCAGTGAGCGGGTGAGGGAGACCCAGTACTTC. The encoded protein is CASSERVRETQYF.

This clone was counted between two and nine times. This rearrangement joins TRBV5-4 to TRBJ1-5; D perhaps matches TRBD1 (6 bases). This CDR3 has 14 residues. Trimming cost V 1 base and J 1 base, with 6 bases left between them. Per the germline V gene, CDR1 is SGHNT and CDR2 is YYREEE (reference sequence). The CDR3 sequence: CASSLQGSNQPQHF. DNA of the CDR3: TGTGCCAGCAGCTTGCAGGGGAGCAATCAGCCCCAGCATTTT.

The chain recombines TRBV5-1 with TRBJ2-1, with D perhaps TRBD1 (5 bases). Trimming left V 0 bases short and J 5 bases short, with 15 bases between. The CDR3 consists of 16 residues. Per germline, CDR1 SGHRS and CDR2 YFSETQ. The CDR3 DNA sequence: TGCGCCAGCAGCTTGGTGGACATCTCGAGTAACAATGAGCAGTTCTTC. As protein: CASSLVDISSNNEQFF.

This rearrangement joins TRBV10-3 to TRBJ1-2, with TRBD1 matching over 9 bases. J gave up 5 bases and V 10 bases, and 20 bases lay outside the gene matches. Germline V gene sequence: CDR1 ENHRY, CDR2 SYGVKD. The length of the CDR3 is 17 residues. CDR3 amino acids: CATWPGQGYGARYGYTF. The CDR3 DNA follows: TGTGCCACTTGGCCGGGACAGGGATATGGGGCTAGGTATGGCTACACCTTC.

CDR3 in DNA: TGTGCCAGCAGACAGTCACCGGGACAGCTCTACGAGCAGTACTTC. Protein sequence: CASRQSPGQLYEQYF. The gene calls are TRBV5-4 and TRBJ2-7; 7 nucleotides match TRBD1. V was pared by 5 bases and J by 3 bases, with 11 bases of the junction left unmatched. The CDR3 contains 15 residues. Germline CDR1 reads SGHNT; CDR2 reads YYREEE (reference sequence).

In regard to this clone: Sequence at one end of the junction differs from germline and may be a read error. This chain links TRBV25-1 with TRBJ2-2; tentatively, D is TRBD2 (6 bases). Germline values: CDR1 MGHDK, CDR2 SYGVNS. This CDR3 is 13 amino acids long. CDR3 DNA: TGTGCCAGCAAAGGGACTGACACTGGGGAGCTGTTTTTT. It translates to CASKGTDTGELFF.